The rows below give T cell receptor beta chains drawn from one sample of a study of cytomegalovirus exposure and HLA in healthy donors. TCRdb's copy holds only in-frame clones and misses some; the assay was immunoSEQ multiplex PCR. The table shows over 70,000 clones, with less than 80% occurring only once. Sequencing input: PBMCs. The receptors shown here come from a male donor in good health and CMV-seronegative. The CDR3 runs from the conserved cysteine through the conserved F or W. A D gene is named only where the DNA matches it firmly. Some rows have no size entry. The others give once, few or many, or a class for an expanded clone.

>TRBV28|TRBJ2-1|.|.
CASKLLSNEQFF
TGTGCCAGCAAACTTCTTTCCAATGAGCAGTTCTTC
>TRBV6-1|TRBJ2-3|.|.
CASSGTWADTQYF
TGTGCCAGCAGTGGGACTTGGGCAGATACGCAGTATTTT
>TRBV29-1|TRBJ1-1|.|.
CSVVSGNNKAFF
TGCAGCGTTGTATCAGGTAACAATAAAGCTTTCTTT
>TRBV29-1|TRBJ2-7|.|.
CSVFAGDEQYF
TGCAGCGTCTTTGCAGGGGACGAGCAGTACTTC
>TRBV5-4|TRBJ1-1|.|.
CASSLYQGSTEAFF
TGTGCCAGCAGCTTGTATCAGGGCTCCACTGAAGCTTTCTTT
>TRBV29-1|TRBJ2-1|.|.
CSVEGQGFNEQFF
TGCAGCGTTGAAGGGCAGGGGTTCAATGAGCAGTTCTTC
>TRBV29-1|TRBJ2-4|.|TRBD1
CSVWTGDWAKNIQYF
TGCAGCGTTTGGACAGGGGATTGGGCCAAAAACATTCAGTACTTC
>TRBV5-1|TRBJ2-1|.|TRBD2
CASSLGLADNEQFF
TGCGCCAGCAGCTTGGGACTAGCGGACAATGAGCAGTTCTTC
>TRBV9|TRBJ1-2|once|.
CASSPNHGQSNYGYTF
TGTGCCAGCAGCCCTAACCACGGACAGAGCAACTATGGCTACACCTTC
>TRBV7-2|TRBJ1-2|.|.
CASSLEKTGWRSYTF
TGTGCCAGCAGCTTAGAAAAAACAGGGTGGCGTAGCTACACCTTC
>TRBV19|TRBJ1-1|.|.
CATRMGHQNTEAFF
TGTGCCACCCGAATGGGACACCAGAACACTGAAGCTTTCTTT
>TRBV29-1|TRBJ1-2|once|.
CSAQGGGYGYTF
TGCAGCGCCCAAGGAGGAGGATATGGCTACACCTTC
>TRBV28|TRBJ2-6|.|.
CASSLGANGLTF
TGTGCCAGCAGTTTGGGGGCCAACGGCCTGACTTTC
>TRBV5-1|TRBJ2-7|.|.
CASSSRGGSDEQYF
TGCGCCAGCAGCTCCCGAGGGGGTAGCGACGAGCAGTACTTC
>TRBV27|TRBJ2-7|.|TRBD2
CASSLRLSGTSGIAYEQYF
TGTGCCAGCAGTTTACGACTCTCCGGGACTAGCGGGATAGCCTACGAGCAGTACTTC
>TRBV4-1|TRBJ2-7|.|TRBD2
CASSRALAGAHGEQYF
TGCGCCAGCAGCCGAGCGCTAGCGGGAGCTCACGGCGAGCAGTACTTC
>TRBV7-2|TRBJ1-1|.|TRBD1
CASGLFGTGGGGAFF
TGTGCCAGCGGCCTTTTTGGGACAGGGGGTGGTGGAGCTTTCTTT
>TRBV7-2|TRBJ2-6|.|TRBD2
CASSLSGGAGANVLTF
TGTGCCAGCAGCTTATCGGGGGGGGCTGGGGCCAACGTCCTGACTTTC
>TRBV7-9|TRBJ1-5|.|TRBD1
CASSNWGRGQPNQPQHF
TGTGCCAGCAGCAACTGGGGGCGGGGACAGCCCAATCAGCCCCAGCATTTT
>TRBV2|TRBJ1-1|.|.
CASSEARLNTEAFF
TGTGCCAGCAGTGAGGCCCGTTTGAACACTGAAGCTTTCTTT
>TRBV19|TRBJ1-3|few|.
CASSGAGSSSGNTIYF
TGTGCCAGTAGTGGTGCGGGTTCGAGCTCTGGAAACACCATATATTTT
>TRBV10-1|TRBJ2-1|.|.
CASSERGSYNEQFF
TGCGCCAGCAGTGAACGGGGTTCCTACAATGAGCAGTTCTTC
>TRBV25-1|TRBJ2-7|once|.
CASSERGEQYF
TGTGCCAGCAGTGAAAGGGGCGAGCAGTACTTC
>TRBV5-6|TRBJ2-5|few|.
CASFGAGQETQYF
TGTGCCAGCTTTGGGGCAGGCCAAGAGACCCAGTACTTC
>TRBV29-1|TRBJ1-1|few|.
CSALSGSTEAFF
TGCAGCGCATTAAGTGGTAGCACTGAAGCTTTCTTT
>TRBV9|TRBJ1-2|.|.
CASSPRDGNYGYTF
TGTGCCAGCAGCCCCCGGGATGGGAACTATGGCTACACCTTC
>TRBV28|TRBJ1-1|.|.
CASSRGLTEAFF
TGTGCCAGCAGCCGAGGACTCACTGAAGCTTTCTTT
>TRBV28|TRBJ1-5|.|TRBD1
CASSSGQGPERIKQPQHF
TGTGCCAGCAGTTCCGGACAGGGGCCTGAGAGGATAAAACAGCCCCAGCATTTT
>TRBV11-1|TRBJ2-7|once|.
CASSRTDYEQYF
TGTGCCAGCAGCCGGACAGACTACGAGCAGTACTTC
>TRBV4-3|TRBJ2-3|.|TRBD2
CASSQGRLAGYSTDTQYF
TGCGCCAGCAGCCAAGGGAGGCTAGCGGGTTACAGCACAGATACGCAGTATTTT
>TRBV28|TRBJ1-2|.|.
CASSPSGDFGLVYGYTF
TGTGCCAGCAGTCCTTCAGGGGATTTTGGGTTAGTCTATGGCTACACCTTC
>TRBV12-5|TRBJ1-2|.|.
CASGLVFDQGPGDGYTF
TGTGCTAGTGGTTTGGTATTCGACCAGGGGCCCGGAGATGGCTACACCTTC
>TRBV7-8|TRBJ1-1|.|.
CASSLGRQLNTEAFF
TGTGCCAGCAGCTTAGGCAGGCAGTTGAACACTGAAGCTTTCTTT
>TRBV6-5|TRBJ2-7|.|.
CASSYSKWAGPYEQYF
TGTGCCAGCAGTTACTCGAAGTGGGCAGGCCCCTACGAGCAGTACTTC
>TRBV7-6|TRBJ2-7|.|TRBD1
CASSLGGTGLAYEQYF
TGTGCCAGCAGCTTAGGTGGGACAGGGCTCGCCTACGAGCAGTACTTC
>TRBV29-1|TRBJ1-1|.|.
CSVRSGGLEAFF
TGCAGCGTGCGGTCCGGGGGGCTTGAAGCTTTCTTT
>TRBV7-9|TRBJ1-5|few|.
CASSEDTRMEPQHF
TGTGCCAGCAGCGAGGACACTCGGATGGAGCCCCAGCATTTT
>TRBV29-1|TRBJ2-3|.|.
CSVRGLPKQTDTQYF
TGCAGCGTTCGCGGACTACCCAAGCAGACGGATACGCAGTATTTT
>TRBV6-1|TRBJ1-1|.|.
CASSAIRTLREDTEAFF
TGTGCCAGCAGTGCCATCCGGACACTCCGGGAGGACACTGAAGCTTTCTTT
>TRBV30|TRBJ1-2|.|TRBD1
CAWSGRQGTNYGYTF
TGTGCCTGGAGTGGTCGACAGGGGACTAACTATGGCTACACCTTC
>TRBV9|TRBJ1-3|.|.
CASSAQQGYGNTIYF
TGTGCCAGCAGCGCCCAACAGGGCTATGGAAACACCATATATTTT
>TRBV28|TRBJ1-1|.|TRBD1
CASSPGGQGIPEDRAFF
TGTGCCAGCAGTCCAGGGGGACAGGGTATTCCGGAGGACCGAGCTTTCTTT
>TRBV5-6|TRBJ2-2|.|.
CASSRQTNTGELFF
TGTGCCAGCAGCCGACAGACGAACACCGGGGAGCTGTTTTTT
>TRBV6-1|TRBJ1-2|.|.
CASSVAGGDYGYTF
TGTGCCAGCAGTGTGGCGGGAGGGGACTATGGCTACACCTTC
>TRBV7-2|TRBJ1-2|.|.
CASSLAGGAGGYTF
TGTGCCAGCAGCTTAGCGGGAGGGGCAGGAGGCTACACCTTC
>TRBV9|TRBJ1-4|.|TRBD1
CASSGDRGWGLFF
TGTGCCAGCAGCGGCGACAGGGGATGGGGACTGTTTTTT
>TRBV7-7|TRBJ2-1|.|.
CASSLSGRSTYNEQFF
TGTGCCAGCAGCTTATCGGGGAGGTCGACCTACAATGAGCAGTTCTTC